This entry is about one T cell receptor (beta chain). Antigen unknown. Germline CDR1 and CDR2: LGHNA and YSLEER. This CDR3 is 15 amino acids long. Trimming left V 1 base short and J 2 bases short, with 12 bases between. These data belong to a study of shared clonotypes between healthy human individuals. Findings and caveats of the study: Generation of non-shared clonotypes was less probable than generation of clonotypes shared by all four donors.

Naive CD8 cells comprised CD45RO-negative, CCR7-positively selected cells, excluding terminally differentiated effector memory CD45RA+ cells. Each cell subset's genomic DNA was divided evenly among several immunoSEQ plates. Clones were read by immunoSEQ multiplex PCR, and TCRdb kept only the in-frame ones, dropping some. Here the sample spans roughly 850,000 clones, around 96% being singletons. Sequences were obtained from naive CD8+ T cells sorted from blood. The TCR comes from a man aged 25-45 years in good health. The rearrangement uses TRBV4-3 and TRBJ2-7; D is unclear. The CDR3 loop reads CASSQGPVSAYEQYF. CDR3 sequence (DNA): TGCGCCAGCAGCCAAGGGCCTGTCAGTGCCTACGAGCAGTACTTC.